These T cell receptor beta chains were read from a single sample in a study of CD8 T cells in ankylosing spondylitis. Using its own MiXCR run on the 5' RACE reads, TCRdb lists one record per CDR3 protein. The sample carries about 220,000 distinct CDR3 sequences, under 12% recorded once. Sequences were obtained from blood, either unsorted or a sorted T cell fraction (not recorded which). These receptors were collected from a male donor with ankylosing spondylitis or in good health (not recorded which). Each CDR3 is given with its conserved first and last residue. The D gene is left open where the match is weak. Clone sizes are given selectively: once, few, many, or a class where the clone is expanded.

J gene: TRBJ2-1
clone size: many
D gene: TRBD2
V gene: TRBV5-4
CDR3 DNA: TGTGCCAGCAGCTCGATGTTATCCGGACTAGCGGGGGCCCGGGACGAAGAGCAGTTCTTC
CDR3 protein: CASSSMLSGLAGARDEEQFF

J gene: TRBJ2-1
clone size: many
D gene: TRBD2
V gene: TRBV20-1
CDR3 DNA: TGCAGTGCTAGAGGGGGGGGGGCCTACAATGAGCAGTTCTTC
CDR3 protein: CSARGGGAYNEQFF

J gene: TRBJ2-3
clone size: many
D gene: NA
V gene: TRBV7-2
CDR3 DNA: TGTGCCAGCAGCTTAGTGGCCGGAGATACGCAGTATTTT
CDR3 protein: CASSLVAGDTQYF

J gene: TRBJ1-1
clone size: many
D gene: NA
V gene: TRBV5-1
CDR3 DNA: TGCGCCAGCAGCTTAGGGGCGCTGGGCACTGAAGCTTTCTTT
CDR3 protein: CASSLGALGTEAFF

J gene: TRBJ2-2
clone size: many
D gene: NA
V gene: TRBV5-1
CDR3 DNA: TGCGCCAGCAGCTTGAAAGAAACCGGGGAGCTGTTTTTT
CDR3 protein: CASSLKETGELFF

J gene: TRBJ2-1
clone size: many
D gene: TRBD1
V gene: TRBV5-1
CDR3 DNA: TGCGCCAGCAGCGACCCGGGACAGGGGGCGTTCAATGAGCAGTTCTTC
CDR3 protein: CASSDPGQGAFNEQFF

J gene: TRBJ2-1
clone size: many
D gene: TRBD2
V gene: TRBV5-1
CDR3 DNA: TGCGCCAGCAGCCCCGGGACTAGCGGGGGGGGATTCAATGAGCAGTTCTTC
CDR3 protein: CASSPGTSGGGFNEQFF

J gene: TRBJ2-3
clone size: many
D gene: NA
V gene: TRBV11-1
CDR3 DNA: TGTGCCAGCAGCTCGGTAGCTATAGCCAGGAGTACGCAGTATTTT
CDR3 protein: CASSSVAIARSTQYF

J gene: TRBJ2-6
clone size: NA
D gene: NA
V gene: TRBV11-2
CDR3 DNA: TGTGCCAGCAGCTTAAATCTGGCAGGGCAAATCTCTGGGGCCAACGTCCTGACTTTC
CDR3 protein: CASSLNLAGQISGANVLTF

J gene: TRBJ2-7
clone size: NA
D gene: NA
V gene: TRBV7-9
CDR3 DNA: TGTGCCAGCAGCTTAACCAGAACCGACGAGCAGTACTTC
CDR3 protein: CASSLTRTDEQYF

J gene: TRBJ1-1
clone size: many
D gene: NA
V gene: TRBV7-9
CDR3 DNA: TGTGCCAGCAGCTTAGGGGCCGGGCCCCAGAACACTGAAGCTTTCTTT
CDR3 protein: CASSLGAGPQNTEAFF

J gene: TRBJ2-1
clone size: many
D gene: NA
V gene: TRBV12-3/TRBV12-4
CDR3 DNA: TGTGCCAGCAGTAAGATAAAGCAAGACTACAATGAGCAGTTCTTC
CDR3 protein: CASSKIKQDYNEQFF

J gene: TRBJ1-2
clone size: many
D gene: TRBD1
V gene: TRBV6-5
CDR3 DNA: TGTGCCAGCAGCTACGACAGGGGGCTCTATGGCTACACCTTC
CDR3 protein: CASSYDRGLYGYTF

J gene: TRBJ2-7
clone size: many
D gene: NA
V gene: TRBV7-9
CDR3 DNA: TGTGCCAGCAGCTTAGAATTTTCGGGCGCTCCCTACGAGCAGTACTTC
CDR3 protein: CASSLEFSGAPYEQYF

J gene: TRBJ2-1
clone size: NA
D gene: NA
V gene: TRBV7-6
CDR3 DNA: TGTGCCAGCAGCTTAGGGTCCCGTGACAATGAGCAGTTCTTC
CDR3 protein: CASSLGSRDNEQFF

J gene: TRBJ2-3
clone size: many
D gene: TRBD1
V gene: TRBV28
CDR3 DNA: TGTGCCAGCAGTCTACTGACAGGGGGTAGCACAGATACGCAGTATTTT
CDR3 protein: CASSLLTGGSTDTQYF

J gene: TRBJ1-2
clone size: many
D gene: TRBD1
V gene: TRBV19
CDR3 DNA: TGTGCCAGTAGTACCTGGACAGGGGGAGGACATGGCTACACCTTC
CDR3 protein: CASSTWTGGGHGYTF

J gene: TRBJ1-4
clone size: few
D gene: TRBD1
V gene: TRBV12-3/TRBV12-4
CDR3 DNA: TGTGCCAGCAGTTTTTTACAGGGGGTTAATGAAAAACTGTTTTTT
CDR3 protein: CASSFLQGVNEKLFF

J gene: TRBJ2-5
clone size: few
D gene: TRBD2
V gene: TRBV2
CDR3 DNA: TGTGCCAGCAGTGAAATTGCGGGGGGGGAGACCCAGTACTTC
CDR3 protein: CASSEIAGGETQYF

J gene: TRBJ2-3
clone size: few
D gene: NA
V gene: TRBV5-5
CDR3 DNA: TGTGCCAGCAGCTTGGCGCTGATGGGGGGGGGCCGCACAGATACGCAGTATTTT
CDR3 protein: CASSLALMGGGRTDTQYF

J gene: TRBJ2-2
clone size: many
D gene: TRBD1
V gene: TRBV12-3/TRBV12-4
CDR3 DNA: TGTGCCAGCAGTCCGGACAGGGGAGTTTTCCCCGGGGAGCTGTTTTTT
CDR3 protein: CASSPDRGVFPGELFF

J gene: TRBJ2-5
clone size: NA
D gene: NA
V gene: TRBV7-3
CDR3 DNA: TGTGCCAGCAGCCCCCTTGGGCAACAAGAGACCCAGTACTTC
CDR3 protein: CASSPLGQQETQYF

J gene: TRBJ2-1
clone size: many
D gene: NA
V gene: TRBV12-3/TRBV12-4
CDR3 DNA: TGTGCCAGCAGTTTAGTAGGGCTGAATGAGCAGTTCTTC
CDR3 protein: CASSLVGLNEQFF

J gene: TRBJ2-3
clone size: few
D gene: NA
V gene: TRBV20-1
CDR3 DNA: TGCAGTGCCCCCTTGCAGACAGGCACAGATACGCAGTATTTT
CDR3 protein: CSAPLQTGTDTQYF

J gene: TRBJ2-1
clone size: few
D gene: TRBD1
V gene: TRBV5-1
CDR3 DNA: TGCGCCAGCAGCTGGGGGACAGGCGACAATGAGCAGTTCTTC
CDR3 protein: CASSWGTGDNEQFF

J gene: TRBJ1-5
clone size: NA
D gene: NA
V gene: TRBV24-1
CDR3 DNA: TGTGCCACCAGTGATTTGTTACGGGACGGGCCCCAGCATTTT
CDR3 protein: CATSDLLRDGPQHF

J gene: TRBJ2-3
clone size: many
D gene: NA
V gene: TRBV20-1
CDR3 DNA: TGCAGCGTAACTAATCAGGGTCCGGTACCAGATACGCAGTATTTT
CDR3 protein: CSVTNQGPVPDTQYF

J gene: TRBJ2-3
clone size: many
D gene: NA
V gene: TRBV20-1
CDR3 DNA: TGCAGTGCCGTTTGGGCGGGCACAGATACGCAGTATTTT
CDR3 protein: CSAVWAGTDTQYF

J gene: TRBJ1-2
clone size: NA
D gene: NA
V gene: TRBV9
CDR3 DNA: TGTGCCAGCAGCCCGACAGAAGACTATGGCTACACCTTC
CDR3 protein: CASSPTEDYGYTF

J gene: TRBJ2-3
clone size: many
D gene: TRBD2
V gene: TRBV5-1
CDR3 DNA: TGCGCCAGCAGCTGGATAGCGGGATATGGAGATACGCAGTATTTT
CDR3 protein: CASSWIAGYGDTQYF

J gene: TRBJ2-1
clone size: NA
D gene: TRBD1
V gene: TRBV7-6
CDR3 DNA: TGTGCCAGCAGCTTAGGGACAGGGGGCTCGGAGAATGAGCAGTTCTTC
CDR3 protein: CASSLGTGGSENEQFF

J gene: TRBJ2-7
clone size: many
D gene: NA
V gene: TRBV5-1
CDR3 DNA: TGCGCCAGCAGCGACCCCTCCTACGAGCAGTACTTC
CDR3 protein: CASSDPSYEQYF

J gene: TRBJ2-7
clone size: many
D gene: TRBD1
V gene: TRBV7-2
CDR3 DNA: TGTGCCAGCAGCTTTGGGACAGGGGGCCCCTACGAGCAGTACTTC
CDR3 protein: CASSFGTGGPYEQYF

J gene: TRBJ1-1
clone size: few
D gene: NA
V gene: TRBV5-1
CDR3 DNA: TGCGCCAGCAGCTCAAACAGGGCCGGGAGGATTAACACTGAAGCTTTCTTT
CDR3 protein: CASSSNRAGRINTEAFF

J gene: TRBJ2-3
clone size: NA
D gene: NA
V gene: TRBV7-2
CDR3 DNA: TGTGCCAGCGTTTACGGGCCCGGCGCAGATACGCAGTATTTT
CDR3 protein: CASVYGPGADTQYF

J gene: TRBJ1-2
clone size: many
D gene: NA
V gene: TRBV5-1
CDR3 DNA: TGCGCCAGCAGCTTGCGGCAGGAGGGGGGCTACACCTTC
CDR3 protein: CASSLRQEGGYTF

J gene: TRBJ2-4
clone size: many
D gene: TRBD1
V gene: TRBV5-1
CDR3 DNA: TGCGCCAGCAGCCCAGGGGGTGAGGACATTCAGTACTTC
CDR3 protein: CASSPGGEDIQYF

J gene: TRBJ2-3
clone size: few
D gene: TRBD2
V gene: TRBV4-1
CDR3 DNA: TGCGCCAGCAGCCAAGAGAGGGCTAGCGGGGGGGTGGCAGATACGCAGTATTTT
CDR3 protein: CASSQERASGGVADTQYF

J gene: TRBJ2-1
clone size: NA
D gene: NA
V gene: TRBV7-2
CDR3 DNA: TGTGCCAGCAGCCTAACACCAAGCTCCTACAATGAGCAGTTCTTC
CDR3 protein: CASSLTPSSYNEQFF

J gene: TRBJ2-2
clone size: many
D gene: TRBD1
V gene: TRBV14
CDR3 DNA: TGTGCCAGCAGCACTGACAGGGACGGGGAGCTGTTTTTT
CDR3 protein: CASSTDRDGELFF

J gene: TRBJ2-6
clone size: many
D gene: NA
V gene: TRBV15
CDR3 DNA: TGTGCCACCAGCAGGCCAGGTATTACTAGCTCTGGGGCCAACGTCCTGACTTTC
CDR3 protein: CATSRPGITSSGANVLTF

J gene: TRBJ2-5
clone size: many
D gene: TRBD1
V gene: TRBV6-1
CDR3 DNA: TGTGCCAGCAAAACAGGGGTCCAAGAGACCCAGTACTTC
CDR3 protein: CASKTGVQETQYF

J gene: TRBJ2-1
clone size: NA
D gene: TRBD2
V gene: TRBV20-1
CDR3 DNA: TGCAGTGCTAGAGATCCCCTAGCGGGGGCCGAAGTTGGGGATGAGCAGCTCTTC
CDR3 protein: CSARDPLAGAEVGDEQLF

J gene: TRBJ2-1
clone size: many
D gene: TRBD2
V gene: TRBV20-1
CDR3 DNA: TGCAGTGCTAGACCCCCCCTAGCGGGGGATCATGAGCAGTTCTTC
CDR3 protein: CSARPPLAGDHEQFF

J gene: TRBJ2-1
clone size: many
D gene: TRBD2
V gene: TRBV11-2
CDR3 DNA: TGTGCCAGCAGCTTAGCGGGGGGGCCTGCTGAGCAGTTCTTC
CDR3 protein: CASSLAGGPAEQFF

J gene: TRBJ1-5
clone size: many
D gene: TRBD1
V gene: TRBV20-1
CDR3 DNA: TGCAGTGCTTCCTATCCTCAGGGGGCTCGCAATCAGCCCCAGCATTTT
CDR3 protein: CSASYPQGARNQPQHF

J gene: TRBJ1-5
clone size: many
D gene: TRBD1
V gene: TRBV20-1
CDR3 DNA: TGCAGTGCTAGAGATCGGGACAGGGCGAATCAGCCCCAGCATTTT
CDR3 protein: CSARDRDRANQPQHF

J gene: TRBJ2-3
clone size: many
D gene: TRBD2
V gene: TRBV6-1
CDR3 DNA: TGTGCCAGCGTCCGCGGGGGGAAAACAGATACGCAGTATTTT
CDR3 protein: CASVRGGKTDTQYF